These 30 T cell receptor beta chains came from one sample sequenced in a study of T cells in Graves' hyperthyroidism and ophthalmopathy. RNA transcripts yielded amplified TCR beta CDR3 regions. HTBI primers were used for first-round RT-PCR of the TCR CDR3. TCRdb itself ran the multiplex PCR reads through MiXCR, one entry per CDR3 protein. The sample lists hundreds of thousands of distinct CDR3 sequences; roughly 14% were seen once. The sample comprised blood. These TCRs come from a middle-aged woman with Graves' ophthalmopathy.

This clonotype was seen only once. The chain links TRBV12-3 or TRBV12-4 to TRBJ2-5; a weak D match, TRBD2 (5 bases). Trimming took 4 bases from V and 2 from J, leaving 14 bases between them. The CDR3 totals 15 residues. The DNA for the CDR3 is TGTGCCAGCAGTTCAAGCGGAGACTCACAAGAGACCCAGTACTTC. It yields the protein CASSSSGDSQETQYF.

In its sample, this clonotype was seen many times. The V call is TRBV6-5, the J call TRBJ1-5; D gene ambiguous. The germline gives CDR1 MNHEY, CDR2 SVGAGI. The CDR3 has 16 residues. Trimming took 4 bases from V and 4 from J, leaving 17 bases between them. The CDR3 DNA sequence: TGTGCCAGCAGTTCCTTGGGAGGCGCCGGGAATCAGCCCCAGCATTTT. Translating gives CASSSLGGAGNQPQHF.

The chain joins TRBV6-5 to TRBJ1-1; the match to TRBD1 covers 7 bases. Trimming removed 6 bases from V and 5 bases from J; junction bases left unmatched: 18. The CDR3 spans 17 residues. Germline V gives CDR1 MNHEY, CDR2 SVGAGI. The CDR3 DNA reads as TGTGCCAGCAGCTTACCCCCCTACAGGGGCGGGAGGACTGAAGCTTTCTTT. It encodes CASSLPPYRGGRTEAFF.

The CDR3 loop is CAISDGFEAFF. CDR3 nucleotides: TGTGCCATCAGTGACGGGTTTGAAGCTTTCTTT. The chain uses TRBV10-3 and TRBJ1-1; no firm D call. The CDR3 is 11 residues long. Germline CDR1 reads ENHRY; CDR2 reads SYGVKD. The germline V and J ends were trimmed by 3 bases and 7 bases, with 6 bases remaining between them.

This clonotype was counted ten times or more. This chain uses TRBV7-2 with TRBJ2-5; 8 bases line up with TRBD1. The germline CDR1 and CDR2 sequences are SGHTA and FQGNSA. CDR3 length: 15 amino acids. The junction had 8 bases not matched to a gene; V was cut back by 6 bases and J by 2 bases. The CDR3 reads CASREGTGPQETQYF. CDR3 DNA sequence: TGTGCCAGCAGGGAGGGGACAGGACCACAAGAGACCCAGTACTTC.

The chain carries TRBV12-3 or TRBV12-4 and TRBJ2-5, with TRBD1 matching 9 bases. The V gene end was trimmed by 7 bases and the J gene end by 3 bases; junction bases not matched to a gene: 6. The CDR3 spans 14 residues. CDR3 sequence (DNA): TGTGCCAGCAACAAGGGACAGGGCAAAGAGACCCAGTACTTC. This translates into CASNKGQGKETQYF.

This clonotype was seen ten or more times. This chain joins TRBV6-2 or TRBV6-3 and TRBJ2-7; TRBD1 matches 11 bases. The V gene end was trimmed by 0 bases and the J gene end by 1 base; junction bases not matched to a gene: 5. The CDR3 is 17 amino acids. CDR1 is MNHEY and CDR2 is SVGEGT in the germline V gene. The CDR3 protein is CASSYSRTGGDSYEQYF. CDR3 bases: TGTGCCAGCAGTTACTCCCGGACAGGGGGCGATTCCTACGAGCAGTACTTC.

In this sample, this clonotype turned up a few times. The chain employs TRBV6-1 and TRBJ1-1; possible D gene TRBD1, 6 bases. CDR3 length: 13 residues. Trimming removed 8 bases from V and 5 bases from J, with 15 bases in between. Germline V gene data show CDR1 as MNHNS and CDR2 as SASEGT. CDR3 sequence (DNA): TGTGCCAGCGCCCAAGGGGGATTTACTGAAGCTTTCTTT. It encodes CASAQGGFTEAFF.

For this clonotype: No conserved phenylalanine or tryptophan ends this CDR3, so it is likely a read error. The CDR3 DNA sequence: TGTGCCAGCAGTACTGGACTAGCGGGAGGCTACGAGCAGTACCTC. Protein product: CASSTGLAGGYEQYL. The chain uses TRBV2 and TRBJ2-7; TRBD2 matches at 14 bases. Trimming cost V 5 bases and J 3 bases; bases outside gene matches: 3. CDR3 length: 15 residues. The germline CDR1 and CDR2 sequences are SNHLY and FYNNEI.

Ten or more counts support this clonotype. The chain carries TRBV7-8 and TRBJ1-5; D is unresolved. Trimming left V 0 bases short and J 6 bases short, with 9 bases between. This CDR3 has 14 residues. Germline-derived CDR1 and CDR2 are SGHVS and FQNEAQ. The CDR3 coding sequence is TGTGCCAGCAGCTTAGCGGAAAGGGTTCAGCCCCAGCATTTT. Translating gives CASSLAERVQPQHF.

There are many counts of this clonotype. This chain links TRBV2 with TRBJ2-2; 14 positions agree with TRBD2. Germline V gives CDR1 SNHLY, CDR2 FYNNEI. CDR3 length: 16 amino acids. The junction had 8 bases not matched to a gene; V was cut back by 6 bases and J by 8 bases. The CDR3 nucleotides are TGTGCCAGCAGACACGGGACTAGCGGGAGTGTGGGGGAGCTGTTTTTT. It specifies CASRHGTSGSVGELFF.

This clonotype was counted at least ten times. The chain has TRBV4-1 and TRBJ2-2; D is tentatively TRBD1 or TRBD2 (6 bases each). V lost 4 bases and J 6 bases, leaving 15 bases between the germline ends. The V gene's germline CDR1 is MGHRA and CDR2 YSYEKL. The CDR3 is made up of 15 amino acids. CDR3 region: CASSPGGGGPGELFF. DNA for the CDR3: TGCGCCAGCAGCCCTGGCGGAGGGGGGCCCGGGGAGCTGTTTTTT.

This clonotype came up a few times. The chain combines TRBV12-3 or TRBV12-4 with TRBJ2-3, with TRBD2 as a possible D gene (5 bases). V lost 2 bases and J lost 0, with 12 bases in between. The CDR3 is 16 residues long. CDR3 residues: CASSLLAGYSTDTQYF. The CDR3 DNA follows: TGTGCCAGCAGTTTATTGGCGGGTTATAGCACAGATACGCAGTATTTT.

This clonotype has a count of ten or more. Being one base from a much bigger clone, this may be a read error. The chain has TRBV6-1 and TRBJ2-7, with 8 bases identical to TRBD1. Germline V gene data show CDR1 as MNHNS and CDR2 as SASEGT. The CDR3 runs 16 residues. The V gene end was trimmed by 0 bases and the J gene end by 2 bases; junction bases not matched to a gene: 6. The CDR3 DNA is TGTGCCAGCAGTGAAGCATGGTTACAGGGGGCCTACGAGCAGTACTTC. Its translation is CASSEAWLQGAYEQYF.

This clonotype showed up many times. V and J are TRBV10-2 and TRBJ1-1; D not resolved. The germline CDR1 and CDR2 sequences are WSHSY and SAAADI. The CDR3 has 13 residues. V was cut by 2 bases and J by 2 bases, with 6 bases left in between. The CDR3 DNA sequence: TGCGCCAGCAGTGAGCAGGCCAACACTGAAGCTTTCTTT. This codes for CASSEQANTEAFF.

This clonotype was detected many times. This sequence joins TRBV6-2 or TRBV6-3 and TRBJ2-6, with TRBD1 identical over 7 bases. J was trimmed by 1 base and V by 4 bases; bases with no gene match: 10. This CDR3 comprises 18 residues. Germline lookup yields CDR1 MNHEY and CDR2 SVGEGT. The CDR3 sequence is CASSFRDSLISGANVLTF. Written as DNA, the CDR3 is TGTGCCAGCAGTTTCCGGGACAGTCTTATTTCTGGGGCCAACGTCCTGACTTTC.

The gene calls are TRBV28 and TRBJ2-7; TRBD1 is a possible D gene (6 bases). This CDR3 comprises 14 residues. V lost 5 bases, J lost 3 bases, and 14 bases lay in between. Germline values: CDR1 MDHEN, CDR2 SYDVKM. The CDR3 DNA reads TGTGCCAGCAGTCCTCACAGGGTAATCTACGAGCAGTACTTC. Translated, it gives CASSPHRVIYEQYF.

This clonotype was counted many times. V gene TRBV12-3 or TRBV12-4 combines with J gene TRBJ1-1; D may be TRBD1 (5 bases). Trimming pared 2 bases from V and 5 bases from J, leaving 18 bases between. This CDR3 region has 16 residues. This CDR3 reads CASSLFGGSGGTEAFF. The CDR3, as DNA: TGTGCCAGCAGTTTATTCGGGGGGTCGGGAGGGACTGAAGCTTTCTTT.

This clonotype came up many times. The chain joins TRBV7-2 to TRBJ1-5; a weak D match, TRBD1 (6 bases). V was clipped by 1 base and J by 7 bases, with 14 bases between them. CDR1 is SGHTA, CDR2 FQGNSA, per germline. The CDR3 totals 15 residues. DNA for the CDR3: TGTGCCAGCAGCTTAGAAGAGGTAGGGGGACAGCCCCAGCATTTT. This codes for CASSLEEVGGQPQHF.

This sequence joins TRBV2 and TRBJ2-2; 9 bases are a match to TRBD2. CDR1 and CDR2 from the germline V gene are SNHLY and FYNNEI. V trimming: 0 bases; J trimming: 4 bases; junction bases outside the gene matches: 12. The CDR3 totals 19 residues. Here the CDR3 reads CASSEAAMWREGRTGELFF. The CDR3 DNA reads TGTGCCAGCAGTGAAGCGGCAATGTGGCGGGAGGGCCGCACCGGGGAGCTGTTTTTT.

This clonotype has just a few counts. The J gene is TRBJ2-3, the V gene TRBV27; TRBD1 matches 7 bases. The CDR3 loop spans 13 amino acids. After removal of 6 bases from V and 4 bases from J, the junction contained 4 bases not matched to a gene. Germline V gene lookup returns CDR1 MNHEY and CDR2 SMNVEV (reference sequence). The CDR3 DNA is TGTGCCAGCAGCCCACAGGGGCCAGATACGCAGTATTTT. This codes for CASSPQGPDTQYF.

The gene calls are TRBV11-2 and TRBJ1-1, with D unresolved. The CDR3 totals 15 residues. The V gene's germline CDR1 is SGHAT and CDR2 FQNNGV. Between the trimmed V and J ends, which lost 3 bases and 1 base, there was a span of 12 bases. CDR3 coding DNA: TGTGCCAGCAGCTTGGTGTGGGCGTCGAACACTGAAGCTTTCTTT. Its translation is CASSLVWASNTEAFF.

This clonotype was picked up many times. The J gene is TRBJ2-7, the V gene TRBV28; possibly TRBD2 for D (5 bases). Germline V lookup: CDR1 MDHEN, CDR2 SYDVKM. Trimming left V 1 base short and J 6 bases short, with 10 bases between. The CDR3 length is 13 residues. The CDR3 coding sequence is TGTGCCAGCAGTTTATCCGTACGGGGCGAGCAGTACTTC. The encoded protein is CASSLSVRGEQYF.

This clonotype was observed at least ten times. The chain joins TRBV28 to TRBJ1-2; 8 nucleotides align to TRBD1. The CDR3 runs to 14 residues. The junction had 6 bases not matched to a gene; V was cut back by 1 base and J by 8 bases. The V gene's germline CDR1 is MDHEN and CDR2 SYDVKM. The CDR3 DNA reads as TGTGCCAGCAGTTTATTTGGACAGGGCTTCGGCTACACCTTC. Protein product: CASSLFGQGFGYTF.

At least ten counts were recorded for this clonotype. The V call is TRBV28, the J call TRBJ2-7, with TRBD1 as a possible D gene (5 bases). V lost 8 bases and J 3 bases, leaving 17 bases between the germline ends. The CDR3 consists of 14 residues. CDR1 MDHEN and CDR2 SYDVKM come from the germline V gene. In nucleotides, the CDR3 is TGTGCCAGCGCAAGGGGCGCAGGGAACTACGAGCAGTACTTC. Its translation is CASARGAGNYEQYF.

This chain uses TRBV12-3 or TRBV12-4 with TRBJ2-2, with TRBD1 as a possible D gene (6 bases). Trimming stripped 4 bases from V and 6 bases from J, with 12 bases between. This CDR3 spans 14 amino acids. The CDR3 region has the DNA TGTGCCAGCAGTTCGAACAGGGTCCCCGGGGAGCTGTTTTTT. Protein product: CASSSNRVPGELFF.

Here the CDR3 reads CAWSSLTSGVSGSYEQYF. CDR3 in DNA: TGTGCCTGGAGTTCTTTGACTAGCGGGGTGAGTGGCTCCTACGAGCAGTACTTC. The genes are TRBV30 and TRBJ2-7; TRBD2 agrees at 11 bases. The CDR3 runs to 18 residues. From germline, CDR1 is GTSNPN and CDR2 SVGIG (reference sequence). The junction had 12 bases not matched to a gene; V was cut back by 2 bases and J by 0 bases.

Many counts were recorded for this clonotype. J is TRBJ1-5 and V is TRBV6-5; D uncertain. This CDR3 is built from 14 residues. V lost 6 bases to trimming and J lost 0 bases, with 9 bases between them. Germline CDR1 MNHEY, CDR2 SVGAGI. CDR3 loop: CASRGPDSNQPQHF. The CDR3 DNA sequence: TGTGCCAGCAGGGGTCCGGATAGCAATCAGCCCCAGCATTTT.

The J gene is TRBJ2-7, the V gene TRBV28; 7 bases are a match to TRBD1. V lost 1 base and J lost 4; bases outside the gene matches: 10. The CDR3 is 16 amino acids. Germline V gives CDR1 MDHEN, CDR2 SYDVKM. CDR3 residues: CASSLSLGGRVYEQYF. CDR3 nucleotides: TGTGCCAGCAGTTTATCTTTAGGGGGCAGGGTTTACGAGCAGTACTTC.

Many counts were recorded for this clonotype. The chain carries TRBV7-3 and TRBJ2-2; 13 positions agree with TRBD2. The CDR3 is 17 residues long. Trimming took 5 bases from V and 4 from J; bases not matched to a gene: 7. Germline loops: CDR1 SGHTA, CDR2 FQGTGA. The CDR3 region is CASSLGLAGAGTGELFF. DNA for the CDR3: TGTGCCAGCAGCCTAGGACTAGCGGGAGCGGGCACCGGGGAGCTGTTTTTT.